This TCR beta chain was profiled in a study of radiation and T cells in renal cell carcinoma. Study-level background: Nephrectomy followed 15 Gy stereotactic body radiation by 4 weeks.

Assay used: immunoSEQ multiplex PCR; TCRdb lists only in-frame clones, some missing. This sample has 150,000 or so clones; roughly 90% occur once, and the top ten carry more than 10%. The V segment lost 6 bases and the J segment 6 bases; nucleotides outside the gene matches: 12. Germline CDR1 reads MNHNY; CDR2 reads SVGAGI (reference sequence). The CDR3 has 16 amino acids. The sample's time point: baseline pretreatment blood. Regarding treatment: 15 Gy SBRT to primary tumor, nephrectomy 4 weeks later. After SBRT, blood was collected at 2 and 4 weeks, plus baseline. The tumor was a clear cell renal cell carcinoma.

V and J are TRBV6-6 and TRBJ2-1, with 9 bases that match TRBD1. The source was blood, collected from a patient whose treatment included radiotherapy and nephrectomy. The clonotype comes from a woman between 50 and 59 years old with renal cell carcinoma. The CDR3 nucleotides read TGTGCCAGCAGCCGCCAAGCCGGGACAGGGCTCAATGAGCAGTTCTTC. Amino acids: CASSRQAGTGLNEQFF.